These 9 T cell receptor beta chains originate from one sample sequenced in a study of T cell repertoires in cytomegalovirus infection. No antigens are known for them. MiXCR, applied by TCRdb to the reads, yields one record per CDR3 protein. The sample includes some 350,000 distinct CDR3 sequences, about 32% of them seen just once. Sequenced material: cultured PBMCs, taken from culture after CMV antigen stimulation. The receptors stem from a human donor in good health (CMV status not recorded). Some clones in this sample may be carry-over from other donors' samples.

V and J are TRBV28 and TRBJ1-6; no clear D. Trimming removed 4 bases from V and 6 bases from J, with 7 bases in between. Germline V CDR1 and CDR2: MDHEN, SYDVKM. The CDR3 spans 13 residues. CDR3 bases: TGTGCCAGCAGTTATGGGCTTAATTCACCCCTCCACTTT. Translating gives CASSYGLNSPLHF.

The rearrangement joins TRBV7-2 to TRBJ2-5; 11 bases are a match to TRBD2. Germline trimming cut 5 bases from V and 3 bases from J; bases unmatched to any gene: 5. This CDR3 contains 15 residues. CDR1 and CDR2 (germline): SGHTA, FQGNSA. The CDR3 loop is CASSNLAGGEETQYF. The CDR3 DNA follows: TGTGCCAGCAGCAACCTAGCGGGGGGTGAAGAGACCCAGTACTTC.

This clonotype was detected only a few times. The CDR3, as DNA: TGTGCCAGCAGCTTAGAAAGCAACACTGAAGCTTTCTTT. Amino acids: CASSLESNTEAFF. The chain links TRBV7-8 to TRBJ1-1, with D unresolved. Germline V lookup: CDR1 SGHVS, CDR2 FQNEAQ. The CDR3 extends over 13 amino acids. V lost 1 base, J lost 2 bases, and 5 bases lay in between.

The CDR3 loop is CSVGKGGVGELFF. CDR3 nucleotides: TGCAGCGTTGGAAAAGGTGGAGTCGGGGAGCTGTTTTTT. The genes are TRBV29-1 and TRBJ2-2; D gene uncertain. Germline values: CDR1 SQVTM, CDR2 ANQGSEA. The ends were cut back, 4 bases at V and 7 bases at J, with 13 bases in the middle. The CDR3 is 13 amino acids.

The chain carries TRBV4-2 and TRBJ2-5; possibly TRBD2 for D (5 bases). The ends were cut back, 3 bases at V and 0 bases at J, with 14 bases in the middle. Germline V gives CDR1 LGHNA, CDR2 YNFKEQ. The length of the CDR3 is 16 residues. CDR3 in amino acids: CASSQEVWADQETQYF. The DNA for the CDR3 is TGTGCCAGCAGCCAGGAGGTGTGGGCAGACCAAGAGACCCAGTACTTC.

This clonotype was detected a few times. This chain connects TRBV6-1 to TRBJ2-5, with D perhaps matching TRBD1 (5 bases). V was clipped by 6 bases and J by 4 bases, with 12 bases between them. Germline V CDR1 and CDR2: MNHNS, SASEGT. This CDR3 contains 13 residues. The CDR3, as DNA: TGTGCCAGCAGGGGCGGCAGGGCAGAGACCCAGTACTTC. Amino acid sequence: CASRGGRAETQYF.

CDR3 region: CASSSRVVLTEAFF. DNA of the CDR3: TGTGCCAGCAGTTCCCGGGTGGTGCTGACTGAAGCTTTCTTT. This chain uses TRBV6-5 with TRBJ1-1; D unresolved. This CDR3 contains 14 residues. The V and J ends lost 4 bases and 5 bases respectively, with 14 bases between them. Germline V gene sequence: CDR1 MNHEY, CDR2 SVGAGI.

The V gene is TRBV7-9, the J gene TRBJ1-3; TRBD1 might be the D (5 bases). Trimming cost V 1 base and J 3 bases, with 13 bases left between them. The CDR3 loop spans 16 amino acids. Germline V gene data show CDR1 as SEHNR and CDR2 as FQNEAQ (reference sequence). CDR3 DNA sequence: TGTGCCAGCAGCTTAGACCCCGTAGGGGTTGGAAACACCATATATTTT. This encodes CASSLDPVGVGNTIYF.

This chain connects TRBV11-2 to TRBJ2-7; D is unclear. CDR3 length: 15 amino acids. Germline loops: CDR1 SGHAT, CDR2 FQNNGV. With 5 bases removed from V and 2 bases from J, the gap between germline ends came to 16 bases. The CDR3 DNA sequence: TGTGCCAGCAGCCCCGGCGGTCCTACCCCCTACGAGCAGTACTTC. Amino acid sequence: CASSPGGPTPYEQYF.